This T cell receptor beta chain was sequenced in a study of regulatory T cells in long-lasting Graves disease. Study in general: Persistent Graves' disease required over 5 years of antithyroid drugs and positive TSH receptor antibodies. Study observations and caveats: Newly diagnosed patients had higher TCR diversity than persistent Graves' patients did.

The time point here: persistent/refractory GD, antithyroid drugs over 5 years with positive TRAb. RNA extracted from PBMCs served as the sequencing template. Doctors identified Graves' disease using the American Thyroid Association guidelines. iRepertoire HTBI primers and Arm-PCR of CDR3 regions built TCR beta libraries. TCRdb redid the calling of the multiplex PCR reads with MiXCR, one entry per CDR3 protein. The sample lists about 470,000 distinct CDR3 sequences; less than 25% were seen once. As to this clonotype: Its antigen is not known.

This TCR was recovered from a female donor with Graves disease. This sample comprised peripheral blood mononuclear cells (PBMCs), obtained when the disease was refractory, from a patient treated with antithyroid drugs.

Here the CDR3 reads CASSYSDNGEQYF. The CDR3 coding sequence is TGTGCCAGCAGTTATTCAGATAACGGCGAGCAGTACTTC. The chain joins TRBV6-9 to TRBJ2-7, with D hard to call. This CDR3 region has 13 residues. With 0 bases removed from V and 6 bases from J, the gap between germline ends came to 9 bases. Germline values: CDR1 MNHGY, CDR2 SVAAGI.